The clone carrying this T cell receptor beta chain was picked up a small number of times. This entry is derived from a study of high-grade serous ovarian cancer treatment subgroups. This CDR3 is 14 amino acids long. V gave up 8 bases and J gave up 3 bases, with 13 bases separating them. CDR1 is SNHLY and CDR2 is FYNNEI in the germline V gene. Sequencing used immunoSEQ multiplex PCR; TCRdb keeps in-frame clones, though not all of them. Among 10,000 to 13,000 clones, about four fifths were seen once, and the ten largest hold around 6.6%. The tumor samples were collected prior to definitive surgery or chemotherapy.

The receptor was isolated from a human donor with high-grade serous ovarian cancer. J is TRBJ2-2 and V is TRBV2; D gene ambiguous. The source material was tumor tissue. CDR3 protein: CASLGADDTGELFF. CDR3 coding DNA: TGTGCCAGCTTGGGCGCGGACGACACCGGGGAGCTGTTTTTT.